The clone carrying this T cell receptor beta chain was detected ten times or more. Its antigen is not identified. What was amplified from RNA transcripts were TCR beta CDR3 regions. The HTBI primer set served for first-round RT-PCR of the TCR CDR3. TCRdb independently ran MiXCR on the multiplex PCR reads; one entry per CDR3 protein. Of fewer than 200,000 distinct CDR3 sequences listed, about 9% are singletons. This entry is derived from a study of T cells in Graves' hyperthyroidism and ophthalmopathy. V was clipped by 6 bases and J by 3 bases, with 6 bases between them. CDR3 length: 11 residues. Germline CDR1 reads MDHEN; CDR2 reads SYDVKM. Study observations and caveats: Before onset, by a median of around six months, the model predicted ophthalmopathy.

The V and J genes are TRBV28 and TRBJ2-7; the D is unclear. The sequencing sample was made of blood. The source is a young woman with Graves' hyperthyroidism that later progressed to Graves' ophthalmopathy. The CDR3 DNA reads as TGTGCCAGCAGCTCGGACTACGAGCAGTACTTC. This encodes CASSSDYEQYF.